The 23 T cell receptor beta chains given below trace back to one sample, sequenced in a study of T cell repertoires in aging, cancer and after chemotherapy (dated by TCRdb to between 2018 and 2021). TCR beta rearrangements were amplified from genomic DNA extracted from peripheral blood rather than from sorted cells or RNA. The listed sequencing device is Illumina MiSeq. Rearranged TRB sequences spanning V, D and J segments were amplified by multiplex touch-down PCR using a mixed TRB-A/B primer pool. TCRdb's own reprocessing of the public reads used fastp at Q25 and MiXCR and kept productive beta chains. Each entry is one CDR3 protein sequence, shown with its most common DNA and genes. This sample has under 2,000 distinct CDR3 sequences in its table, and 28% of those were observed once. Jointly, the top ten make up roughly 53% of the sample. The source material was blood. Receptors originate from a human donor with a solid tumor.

CDR3 coding DNA: TGTGCCAGCAGCTTGGGCGGACAGGGGGCCACTGAAGCTTTCTTT. Translating it yields CASSLGGQGATEAFF. The chain has TRBV5-4 and TRBJ1-1, with 11 bases lining up with TRBD1. The germline gives CDR1 SGHNT, CDR2 YYREEE (reference sequence). This CDR3 spans 15 amino acids. Trimming cost V 0 bases and J 4 bases; bases outside gene matches: 2.

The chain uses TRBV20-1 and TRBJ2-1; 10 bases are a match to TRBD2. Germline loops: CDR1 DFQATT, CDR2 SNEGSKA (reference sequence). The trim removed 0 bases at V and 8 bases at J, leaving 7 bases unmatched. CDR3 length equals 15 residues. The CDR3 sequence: CSARDERGGKDEQFF. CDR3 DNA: TGCAGTGCTAGAGATGAGCGGGGGGGCAAGGATGAGCAGTTCTTC.

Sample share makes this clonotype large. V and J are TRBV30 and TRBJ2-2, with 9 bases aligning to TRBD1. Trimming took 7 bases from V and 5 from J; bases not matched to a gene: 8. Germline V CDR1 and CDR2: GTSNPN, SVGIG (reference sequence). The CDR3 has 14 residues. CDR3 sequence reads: CAFHRGLGTGELFF. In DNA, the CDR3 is TGTGCCTTCCACAGGGGGCTGGGGACCGGGGAGCTGTTTTTT.

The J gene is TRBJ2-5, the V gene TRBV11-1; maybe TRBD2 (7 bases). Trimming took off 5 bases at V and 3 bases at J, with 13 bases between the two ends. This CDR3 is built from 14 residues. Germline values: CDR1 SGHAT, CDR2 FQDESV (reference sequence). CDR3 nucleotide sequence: TGTGCCAGCAGCGAGGGGGGGGCGAAAGAGACCCAGTACTTC. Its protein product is CASSEGGAKETQYF.

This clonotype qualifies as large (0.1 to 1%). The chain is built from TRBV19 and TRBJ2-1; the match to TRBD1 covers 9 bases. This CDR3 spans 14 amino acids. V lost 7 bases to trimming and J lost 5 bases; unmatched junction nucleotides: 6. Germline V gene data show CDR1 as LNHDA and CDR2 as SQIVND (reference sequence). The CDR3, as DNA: TGTGCCAGTAAACACAGGGGGCTAGACAATGAGCAGTTCTTC. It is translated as CASKHRGLDNEQFF.

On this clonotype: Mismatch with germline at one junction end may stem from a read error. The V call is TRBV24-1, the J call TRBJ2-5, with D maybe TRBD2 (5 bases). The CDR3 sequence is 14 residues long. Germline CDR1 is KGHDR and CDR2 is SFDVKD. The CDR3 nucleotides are TGTGCCACCAGGACGGGCGGCACGGAGGCGACCCATTACTTC. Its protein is CATRTGGTEATHYF.

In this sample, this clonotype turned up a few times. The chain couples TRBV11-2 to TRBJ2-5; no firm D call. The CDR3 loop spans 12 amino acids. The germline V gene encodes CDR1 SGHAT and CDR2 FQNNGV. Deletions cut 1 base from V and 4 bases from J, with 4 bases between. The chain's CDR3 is CASSLVRETQYF. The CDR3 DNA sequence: TGTGCCAGCAGCTTAGTTCGAGAGACCCAGTACTTC.

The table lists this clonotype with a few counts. The CDR3 is CASSYRETYEQYF. CDR3 nucleotide sequence: TGTGCCAGCAGTTATCGGGAGACCTACGAGCAGTACTTC. The rearrangement links TRBV6-2 or TRBV6-3 to TRBJ2-7, with TRBD2 as a possible D gene (6 bases). Trimming removed 3 bases at V and 2 bases at J, with 8 bases between. The germline CDR1 and CDR2 sequences are MNHEY and SVGEGT. The CDR3 is 13 residues long.

The CDR3 loop is CATRTGDEQFF. For the CDR3, the DNA is TGTGCCACCAGGACAGGGGATGAGCAGTTCTTC. The V call is TRBV24-1, the J call TRBJ2-1; 8 bases match TRBD1. V lost 7 bases, J lost 8 bases, and 0 bases stayed unmatched. CDR3 size: 11 residues. Germline-derived CDR1 and CDR2 are KGHDR and SFDVKD.

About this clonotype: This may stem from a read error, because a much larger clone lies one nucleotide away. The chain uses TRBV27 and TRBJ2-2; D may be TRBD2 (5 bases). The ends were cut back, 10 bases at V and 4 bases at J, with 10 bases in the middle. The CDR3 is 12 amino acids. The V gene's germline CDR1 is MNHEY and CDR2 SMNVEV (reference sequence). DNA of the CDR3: TGTGCCACATGGAGGAGCACCGGGGAGCTGTTTTTT. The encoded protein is CATWRSTGELFF.

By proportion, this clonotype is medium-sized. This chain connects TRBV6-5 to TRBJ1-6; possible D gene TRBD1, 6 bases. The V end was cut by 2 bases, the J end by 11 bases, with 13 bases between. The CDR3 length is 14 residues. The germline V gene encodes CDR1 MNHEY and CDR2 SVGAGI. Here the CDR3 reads CASSYARQETPLHF. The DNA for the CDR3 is TGTGCCAGCAGTTACGCAAGACAGGAAACACCCCTCCACTTT.

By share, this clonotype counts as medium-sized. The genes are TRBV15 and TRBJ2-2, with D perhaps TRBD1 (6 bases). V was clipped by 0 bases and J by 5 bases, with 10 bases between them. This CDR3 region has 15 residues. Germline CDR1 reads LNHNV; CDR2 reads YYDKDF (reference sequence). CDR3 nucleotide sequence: TGTGCCACCAGCAGAGAGGGACATCTTACCGGGGAGCTGTTTTTT. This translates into CATSREGHLTGELFF.

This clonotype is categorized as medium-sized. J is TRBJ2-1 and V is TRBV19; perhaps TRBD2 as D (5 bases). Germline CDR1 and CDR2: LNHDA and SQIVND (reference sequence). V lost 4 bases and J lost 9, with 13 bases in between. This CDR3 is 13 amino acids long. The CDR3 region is CASSTTTLGEQFF. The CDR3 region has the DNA TGTGCCAGTAGTACCACTACACTAGGTGAGCAGTTCTTC.

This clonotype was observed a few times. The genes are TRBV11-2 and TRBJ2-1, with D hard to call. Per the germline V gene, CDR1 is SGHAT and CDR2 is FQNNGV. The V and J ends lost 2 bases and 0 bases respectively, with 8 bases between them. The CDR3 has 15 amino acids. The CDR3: CASSLYRGSYNEQFF. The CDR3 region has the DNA TGTGCCAGCAGCTTATACCGAGGCTCCTACAATGAGCAGTTCTTC.

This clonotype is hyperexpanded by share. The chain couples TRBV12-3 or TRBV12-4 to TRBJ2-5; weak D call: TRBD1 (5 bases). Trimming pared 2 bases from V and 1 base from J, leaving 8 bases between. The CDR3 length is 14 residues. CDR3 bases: TGTGCCAGCAGTTTATCAGGGATCCAAGAGACCCAGTACTTC. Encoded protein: CASSLSGIQETQYF.

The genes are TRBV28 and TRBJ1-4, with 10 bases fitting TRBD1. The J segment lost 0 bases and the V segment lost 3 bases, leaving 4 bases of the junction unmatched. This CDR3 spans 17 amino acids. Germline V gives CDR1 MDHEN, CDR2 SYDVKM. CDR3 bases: TGTGCCAGCAGTTTCCTCGGGACAGGGGCAACTAATGAAAAACTGTTTTTT. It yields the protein CASSFLGTGATNEKLFF.

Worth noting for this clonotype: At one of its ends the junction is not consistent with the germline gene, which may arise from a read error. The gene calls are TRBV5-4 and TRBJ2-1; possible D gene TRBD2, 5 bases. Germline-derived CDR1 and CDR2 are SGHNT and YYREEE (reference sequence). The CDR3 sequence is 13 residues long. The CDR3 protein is CVSSSTPRGQQFF. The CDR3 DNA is TGTGTCAGCAGCTCCACCCCCCGAGGGCAACAGTTCTTC.

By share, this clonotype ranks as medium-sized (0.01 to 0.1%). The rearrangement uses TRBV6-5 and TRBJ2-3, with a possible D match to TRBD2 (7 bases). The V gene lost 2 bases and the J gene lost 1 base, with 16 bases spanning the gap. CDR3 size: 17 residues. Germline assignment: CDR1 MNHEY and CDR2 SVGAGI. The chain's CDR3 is CASSYPRGGAGTDTQYF. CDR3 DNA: TGTGCCAGCAGTTACCCAAGGGGGGGCGCCGGCACAGATACGCAGTATTTT.

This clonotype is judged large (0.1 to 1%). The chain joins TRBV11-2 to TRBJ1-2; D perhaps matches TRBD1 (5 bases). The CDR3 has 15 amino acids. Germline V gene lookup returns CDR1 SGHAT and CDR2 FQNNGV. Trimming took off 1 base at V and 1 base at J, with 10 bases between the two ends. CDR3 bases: TGTGCCAGCAGCTTAGGCAGCGACAGTAACTATGGCTACACCTTC. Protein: CASSLGSDSNYGYTF.

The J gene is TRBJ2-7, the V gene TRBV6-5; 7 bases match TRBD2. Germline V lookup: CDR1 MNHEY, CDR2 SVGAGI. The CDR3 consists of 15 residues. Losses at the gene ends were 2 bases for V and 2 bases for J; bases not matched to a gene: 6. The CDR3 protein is CASSYRSGITYEQYF. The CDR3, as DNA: TGTGCCAGCAGTTACAGAAGCGGGATCACCTACGAGCAGTACTTC.

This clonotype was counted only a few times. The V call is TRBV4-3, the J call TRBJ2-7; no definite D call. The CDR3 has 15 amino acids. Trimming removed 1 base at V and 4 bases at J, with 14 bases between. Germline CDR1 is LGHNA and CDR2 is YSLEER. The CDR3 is CASSQVVGSGYEQYF. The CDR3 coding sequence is TGCGCCAGCAGCCAAGTCGTTGGTTCTGGATACGAGCAGTACTTC.

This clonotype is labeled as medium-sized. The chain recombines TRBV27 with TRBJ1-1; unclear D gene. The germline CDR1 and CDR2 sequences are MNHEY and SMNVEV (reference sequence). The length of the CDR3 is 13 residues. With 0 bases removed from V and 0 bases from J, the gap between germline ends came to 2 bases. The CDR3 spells CASSLSLNTEAFF. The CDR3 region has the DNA TGTGCCAGCAGTTTATCTCTGAACACTGAAGCTTTCTTT.

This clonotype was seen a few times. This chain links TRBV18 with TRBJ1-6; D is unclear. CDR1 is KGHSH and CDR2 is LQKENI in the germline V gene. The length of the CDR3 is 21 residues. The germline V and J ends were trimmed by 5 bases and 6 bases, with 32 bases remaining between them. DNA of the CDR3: TGTGCCAGCTCATCCATCCCCCTGGTTGGTCCCGGCTCACTAACTAATTCACCCCTCCACTTT. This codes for CASSSIPLVGPGSLTNSPLHF.